These 2 T cell receptor beta chains were sequenced from one sample in a study of human T cells and chemical hapten exposure. As for time point: pre-sensitization, week 0. Treatment defined: therapeutic diphenylcyclopropenone sensitization with weekly scalp DPC. TCRdb analysed the RACE reads with MiXCR anew, one entry per CDR3 protein. The data show over 300,000 distinct CDR3 sequences, approximately 5.1% seen once. The material sequenced was whole blood, taken in connection with sensitization to the hapten diphenylcyclopropenone (DPC). These TCRs come from a woman between 45 and 60 years old with alopecia areata. Some clones in this sample may be carry-over from other donors' samples.

This chain joins TRBV10-3 and TRBJ1-1; D may be TRBD1 (5 bases). Germline CDR1 ENHRY, CDR2 SYGVKD. The ends were cut back, 11 bases at V and 8 bases at J, with 24 bases in the middle. The CDR3 has 14 residues. CDR3 region: CASAPSTTALEAFF. The CDR3 region has the DNA TGTGCCTCAGCCCCATCCACGACAGCCCTAGAAGCTTTCTTT.

This clonotype came up many times. The chain employs TRBV28 and TRBJ2-1; D is unresolved. V shed 2 bases and J shed 12 bases, with 11 bases lying between them. Germline V gene sequence: CDR1 MDHEN, CDR2 SYDVKM. The CDR3 runs to 12 residues. The CDR3 reads CASSLRAQPQFF. In DNA, the CDR3 is TGTGCCAGCAGTTTACGGGCACAGCCGCAGTTCTTC.